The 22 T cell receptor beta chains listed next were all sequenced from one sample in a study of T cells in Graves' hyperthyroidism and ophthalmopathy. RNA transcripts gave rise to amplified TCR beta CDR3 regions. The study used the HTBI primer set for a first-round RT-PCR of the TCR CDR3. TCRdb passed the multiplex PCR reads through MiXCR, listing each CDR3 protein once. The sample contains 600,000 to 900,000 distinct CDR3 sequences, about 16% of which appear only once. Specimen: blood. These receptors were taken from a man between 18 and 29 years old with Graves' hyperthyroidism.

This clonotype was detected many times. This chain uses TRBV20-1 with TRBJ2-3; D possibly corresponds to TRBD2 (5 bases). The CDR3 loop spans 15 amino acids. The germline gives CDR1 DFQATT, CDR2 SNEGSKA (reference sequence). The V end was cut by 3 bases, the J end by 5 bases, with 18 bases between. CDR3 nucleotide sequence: TGCAGTGCTAGGGTTCTCCTAGCTGAAGTAGATACGCAGTATTTT. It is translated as CSARVLLAEVDTQYF.

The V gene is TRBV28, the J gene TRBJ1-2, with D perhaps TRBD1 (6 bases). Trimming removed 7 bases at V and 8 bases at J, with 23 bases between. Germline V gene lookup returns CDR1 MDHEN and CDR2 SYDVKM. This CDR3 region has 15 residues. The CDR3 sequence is CASNVVGGAAFGYTF. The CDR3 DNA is TGTGCCAGCAATGTAGTGGGGGGCGCTGCTTTCGGCTACACCTTC.

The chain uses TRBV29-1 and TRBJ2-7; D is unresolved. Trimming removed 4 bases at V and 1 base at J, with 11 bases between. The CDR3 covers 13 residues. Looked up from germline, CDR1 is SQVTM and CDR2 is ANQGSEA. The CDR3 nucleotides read TGCAGCGTTGGGGCCCCCCTATCCTACGAGCAGTACTTC. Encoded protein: CSVGAPLSYEQYF.

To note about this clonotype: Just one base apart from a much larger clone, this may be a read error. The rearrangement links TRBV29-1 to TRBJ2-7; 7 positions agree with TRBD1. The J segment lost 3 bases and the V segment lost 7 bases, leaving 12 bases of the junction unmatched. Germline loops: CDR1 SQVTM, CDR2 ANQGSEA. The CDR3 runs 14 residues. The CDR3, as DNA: TGCAGCGCCGCACAGGGGTTCCCCCACTACGAGCAGTACTTC. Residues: CSAAQGFPHYEQYF.

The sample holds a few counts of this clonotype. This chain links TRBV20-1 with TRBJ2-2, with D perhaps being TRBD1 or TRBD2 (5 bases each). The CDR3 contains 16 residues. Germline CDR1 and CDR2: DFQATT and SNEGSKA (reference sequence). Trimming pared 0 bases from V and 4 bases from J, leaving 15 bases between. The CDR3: CSARDYGSGRTGELFF. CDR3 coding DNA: TGCAGTGCTAGAGATTACGGTTCGGGGCGCACCGGGGAGCTGTTTTTT.

CDR3 residues: CASSFSKAEKLFF. The CDR3 nucleotides read TGTGCCAGCAGTTTCAGCAAAGCTGAAAAACTGTTTTTT. The genes are TRBV27 and TRBJ1-4; D call uncertain. The germline V gene encodes CDR1 MNHEY and CDR2 SMNVEV (reference sequence). V gave up 3 bases and J gave up 7 bases, with 9 bases separating them. CDR3 length equals 13 residues.

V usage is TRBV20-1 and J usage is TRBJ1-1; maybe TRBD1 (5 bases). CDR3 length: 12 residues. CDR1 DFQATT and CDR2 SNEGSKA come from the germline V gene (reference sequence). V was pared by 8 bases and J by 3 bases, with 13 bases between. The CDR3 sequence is CSPNAGDTEAFF. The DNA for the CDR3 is TGCAGTCCGAATGCGGGGGACACTGAAGCTTTCTTT.

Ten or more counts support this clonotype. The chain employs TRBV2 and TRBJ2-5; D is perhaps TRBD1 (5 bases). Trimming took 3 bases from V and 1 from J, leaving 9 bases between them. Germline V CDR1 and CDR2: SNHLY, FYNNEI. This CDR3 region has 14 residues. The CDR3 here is CASSESTAQETQYF. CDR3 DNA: TGTGCCAGCAGTGAGTCGACAGCCCAAGAGACCCAGTACTTC. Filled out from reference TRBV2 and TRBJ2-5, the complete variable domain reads EPEVTQTPSHQVTQMGQEVILRCVPISNHLYFYWYRQILGQKVEFLVSFYNNEISEKSEIFDDQFSVERPDGSNFTLKIRSTKLEDSAMYFCASSESTAQETQYFGPGTRLLVL.

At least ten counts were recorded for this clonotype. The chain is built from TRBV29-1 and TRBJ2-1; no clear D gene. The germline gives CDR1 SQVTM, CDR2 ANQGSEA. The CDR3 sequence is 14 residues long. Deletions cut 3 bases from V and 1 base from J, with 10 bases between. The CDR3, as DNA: TGCAGCGTTGATCCCTTTGGGTCCTACAATGAGCAGTTCTTC. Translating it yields CSVDPFGSYNEQFF.

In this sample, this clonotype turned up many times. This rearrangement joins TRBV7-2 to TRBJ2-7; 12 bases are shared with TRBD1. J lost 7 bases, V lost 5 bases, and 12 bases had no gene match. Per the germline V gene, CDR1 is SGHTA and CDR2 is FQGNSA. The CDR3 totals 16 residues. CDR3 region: CASSPTGGQGAGEQYF. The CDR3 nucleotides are TGTGCCAGCAGCCCAACAGGGGGACAGGGGGCCGGAGAGCAGTACTTC.

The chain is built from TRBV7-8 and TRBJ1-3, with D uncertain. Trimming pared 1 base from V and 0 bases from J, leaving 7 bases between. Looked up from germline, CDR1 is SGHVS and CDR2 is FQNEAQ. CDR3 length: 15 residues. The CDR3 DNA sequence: TGTGCCAGCAGCTTAGGATTGACCTCTGGAAACACCATATATTTT. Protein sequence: CASSLGLTSGNTIYF.

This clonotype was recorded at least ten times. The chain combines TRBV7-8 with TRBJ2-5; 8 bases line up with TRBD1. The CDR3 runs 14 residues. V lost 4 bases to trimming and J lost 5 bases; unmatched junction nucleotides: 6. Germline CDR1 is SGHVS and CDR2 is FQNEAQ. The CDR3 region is CASSSSGGRETQYF. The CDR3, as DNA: TGTGCCAGCAGCTCGTCAGGGGGCAGGGAGACCCAGTACTTC.

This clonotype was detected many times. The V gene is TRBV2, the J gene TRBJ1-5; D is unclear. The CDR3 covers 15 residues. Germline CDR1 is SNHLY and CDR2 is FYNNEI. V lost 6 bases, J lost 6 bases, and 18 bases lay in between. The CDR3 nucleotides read TGTGCCAGCAGCGGCGACTTCCCGGCAGGTCAGCCCCAGCATTTT. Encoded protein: CASSGDFPAGQPQHF.

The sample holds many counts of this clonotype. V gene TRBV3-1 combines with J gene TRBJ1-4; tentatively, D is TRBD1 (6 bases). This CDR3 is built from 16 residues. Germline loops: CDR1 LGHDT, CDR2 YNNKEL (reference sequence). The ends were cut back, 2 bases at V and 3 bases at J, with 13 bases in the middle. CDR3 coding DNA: TGTGCCAGCAGCCAAACCGGGACACTCCCTAATGAAAAACTGTTTTTT. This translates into CASSQTGTLPNEKLFF.

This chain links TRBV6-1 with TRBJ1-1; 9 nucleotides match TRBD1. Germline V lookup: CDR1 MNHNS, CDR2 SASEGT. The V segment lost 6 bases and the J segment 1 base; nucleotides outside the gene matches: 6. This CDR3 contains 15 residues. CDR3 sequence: CASSRPDRGNTEAFF. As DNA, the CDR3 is TGTGCCAGCAGCCGACCGGACAGGGGGAACACTGAAGCTTTCTTT.

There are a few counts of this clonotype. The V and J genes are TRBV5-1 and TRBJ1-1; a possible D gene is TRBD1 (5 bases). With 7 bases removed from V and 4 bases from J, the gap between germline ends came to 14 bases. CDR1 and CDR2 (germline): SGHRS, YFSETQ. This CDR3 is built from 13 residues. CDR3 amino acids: CASLRDRGTEAFF. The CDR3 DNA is TGCGCCAGCCTCAGGGATAGGGGCACTGAAGCTTTCTTT.

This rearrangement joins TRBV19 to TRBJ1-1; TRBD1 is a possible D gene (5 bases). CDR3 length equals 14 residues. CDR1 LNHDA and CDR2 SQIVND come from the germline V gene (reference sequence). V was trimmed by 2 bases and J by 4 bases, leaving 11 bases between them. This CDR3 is CASSIRAGGTEAFF. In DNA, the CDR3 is TGTGCCAGTAGTATACGGGCGGGGGGCACTGAAGCTTTCTTT.

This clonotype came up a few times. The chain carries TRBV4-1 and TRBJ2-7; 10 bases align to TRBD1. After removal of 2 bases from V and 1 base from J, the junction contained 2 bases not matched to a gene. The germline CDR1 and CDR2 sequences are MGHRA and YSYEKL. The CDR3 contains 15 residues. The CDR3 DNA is TGCGCCAGCAGCCAAAGGACAGGGGGTTCCTACGAGCAGTACTTC. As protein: CASSQRTGGSYEQYF.

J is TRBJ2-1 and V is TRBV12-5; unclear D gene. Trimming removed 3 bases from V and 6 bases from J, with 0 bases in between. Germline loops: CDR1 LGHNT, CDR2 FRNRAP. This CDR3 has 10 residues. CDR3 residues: CASGFNEQFF. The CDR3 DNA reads TGTGCTAGTGGTTTCAATGAGCAGTTCTTC.

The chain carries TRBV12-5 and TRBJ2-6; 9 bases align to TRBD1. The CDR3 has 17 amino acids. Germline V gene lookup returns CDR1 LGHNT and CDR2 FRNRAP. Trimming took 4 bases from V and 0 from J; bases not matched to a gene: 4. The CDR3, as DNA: TGTGCTAGTGGTTGGACAGGGGCTATCTCTGGGGCCAACGTCCTGACTTTC. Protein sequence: CASGWTGAISGANVLTF.

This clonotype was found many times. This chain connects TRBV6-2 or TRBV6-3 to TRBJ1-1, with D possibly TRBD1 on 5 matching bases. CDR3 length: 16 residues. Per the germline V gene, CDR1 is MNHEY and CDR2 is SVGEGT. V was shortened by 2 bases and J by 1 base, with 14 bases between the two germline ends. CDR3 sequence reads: CASSYRRGRPNTEAFF. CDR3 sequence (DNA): TGTGCCAGCAGTTACCGGCGGGGACGGCCGAACACTGAAGCTTTCTTT.

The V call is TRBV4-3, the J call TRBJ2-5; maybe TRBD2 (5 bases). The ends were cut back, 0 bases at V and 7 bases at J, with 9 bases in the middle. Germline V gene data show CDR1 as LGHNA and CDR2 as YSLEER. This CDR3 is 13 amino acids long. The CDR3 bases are TGCGCCAGCAGCCAAGAAGATGAGGGGACCCAGTACTTC. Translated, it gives CASSQEDEGTQYF.